This TCR beta chain was identified during a study of tumor and adjacent non-tumor tissue in lung cancer (dated by TCRdb to 2017 to 2018). For the wider study: Of the cohort, eleven to twelve patients had adenocarcinoma, 2 had squamous cell carcinoma and 1 had small cell lung cancer. Among the approximately 15 patients, ages ranged from roughly 30 to 85 years, some ten were men and 5 were women, and disease was TNM stage I to III. Sequencing produced 130 million or so productive TCRbeta reads in total, an average of about 4 million reads per sample. Using bulk TCRbeta repertoires from approximately 15 lung cancer patients, the study set lung tumor tissue side by side with matched distant non-tumor lung tissue. A few dozen paired specimens, one tumor and one normal lung sample per patient, were profiled by TCRbeta CDR3 sequencing.

CDR3 length: 15 amino acids, cysteine to phenylalanine. Just the 45-base CDR3 DNA is kept, in frame starting at base 1. CDR1 and CDR2, looked up from the germline V gene, are MNHEY and SVGEGT. Trimmed from V: 1 base; trimmed from J: 4 bases; junction bases lacking a gene match: 4. This clonotype was seen only a few times. Its antigen is currently not known. The input lacks base qualities; no much larger clone sits a single base away. Library method: multiplex PCR. The sequencer listed for this sample is Illumina HiSeq 2500. TCRbeta libraries were constructed through three rounds of nested PCR with primers (Table S4) according to protocols modified from ARM-PCR. Before sequencing, PCR products of 200-500 bp were excised from the gel and purified with the QIAquick gel extraction kit. The study's processing was this. Reads were cleaned with Trimmomatic, merged with FLASH into complete CDR3 sequences, and assigned to V(D)J germline segments with MiTCR. VDJtools was used to compute clonal diversity as the inverse Simpson's index. A read counted as productive if the sequence was in-frame and lacked a premature stop codon. The public reads were quality trimmed at Q25 with fastp and then assembled into clones with MiXCR by TCRdb, keeping productive beta chains. Rows merge per CDR3 protein into single entries with the most common DNA and genes. The V and J calls, along with clone size, are taken from TCRdb and not from the paper's own processing. A total of some 120,000 distinct CDR3 sequences appear in this sample, approximately 71% of them only once. Roughly 13% of the sample goes to the ten largest clones.

RNA was isolated from bulk unsorted tissue, and RNA quality was assessed with a NanoDrop ND-1000 and an Agilent 2100. The donors were newly diagnosed lung cancer patients admitted for thoracic surgery in China from August to November 2014 who had not received prior chemotherapy. Patients who had received previous radiotherapy or chemotherapy, or who had another concurrent cancer, were excluded from the study. Pieces of surgical tissue measuring about 1-2.1 cm3 were kept in RNAlater solution and stored at -80 degrees C until use. Overall results and qualifications from the work: Tumor tissue showed significantly greater TCR diversity (inverse Simpson) than normal lung tissue (roughly 430 vs 170, P = 0.0075, Mann-Whitney U test). With only around 15 patients in the cohort, the authors noted that larger samples and more detailed clinical data are needed. In normal lung, the top 100 clones accounted for a significantly larger cumulative share of the repertoire than in tumor tissue. Because peripheral blood was not sequenced, the blood TCRbeta repertoires of the lung cancer patients in the study went unexamined. TCR diversity was significantly higher in younger patients, and higher tumor TCR diversity was associated with shorter overall and disease-free survival. The methods do not name the sequencing platform or mention unique molecular identifiers.

The sequence links TRBV6-2 or TRBV6-3 to TRBJ2-7, with TRBD1 identical over 10 junction bases. This TCR came from a man aged 30 to 45 with non-small cell lung cancer. Material: lung tumor tissue. The bases read TGTGCCAGCAGTTACTTAGGGACAGGGGAATACGAGCAGTACTTC. Translated, it gives CASSYLGTGEYEQYF.